These 9 T cell receptor beta chains share one sample of origin, sequenced in a study of tumor-infiltrating lymphocytes in primary liver carcinoma. For each extraction, RNA and DNA were obtained together from approximately 20-30 mg of unsorted bulk tissue. A constant-region primer primed TCR beta cDNA synthesis from about 550 ng of total RNA. It was through three nested multiplex PCR rounds of slightly modified ARM-PCR that TCR beta libraries arose. TRBV1-TRBV30 forward primers and a C-beta reverse primer were used in the first two PCR rounds, which each ran for approximately 10 cycles. TCRdb fed the multiplex PCR reads into MiXCR, producing one record per CDR3 protein. Here the sample spans roughly 100,000 distinct CDR3 sequences, about four fifths being singletons. The sample taken for sequencing was liver tumor tissue from sampling region 3. Subset specified: tumor region T3, left-lateral pole. The receptor source for this set is a man in his forties or fifties with primary liver carcinoma and hepatitis B virus infection.

The table lists this clonotype with a count of one. Compared with germline, one end of the junction differs, possibly owing to a read error. The chain links TRBV11-1 to TRBJ2-4, with 7 bases identical to TRBD2. The germline gives CDR1 SGHAT, CDR2 FQDESV (reference sequence). There are 17 residues in the CDR3. CDR3 DNA sequence: TGTGTCAGCAGCCTTCACGGGACCAGCGGGACCAAAAACATTCAGTACTTC. This codes for CVSSLHGTSGTKNIQYF.

About this clonotype itself: The junction shows a germline mismatch at one end, possibly a read error. The chain uses TRBV5-1 and TRBJ1-1; D is perhaps TRBD1 (6 bases). The CDR3 runs 15 residues. The germline gives CDR1 SGHRS, CDR2 YFSETQ. CDR3 nucleotide sequence: TGTGCCAGCAGCGACAGGCCGGGGTGGAGCACTGAAGCTTTCTTT. Its translation: CASSDRPGWSTEAFF.

About this clonotype: This may be a read error: a much more frequent sequence differs by one nucleotide. The chain is built from TRBV7-9 and TRBJ2-2; D is undetermined. The CDR3 contains 14 residues. Per germline, CDR1 SEHNR and CDR2 FQNEAQ (reference sequence). Here the CDR3 reads CASSLAVNIGELFF. Here the CDR3 DNA reads TGTGCCAGCAGCTTAGCGGTGAACATCGGGGAGCTGTTTTTT.

The V call is TRBV5-4, the J call TRBJ2-5, with 8 bases matching TRBD2. CDR1 and CDR2 (germline): SGHNT, YYREEE (reference sequence). The CDR3 has 15 amino acids. J gave up 2 bases and V 3 bases, and 6 bases lay outside the gene matches. CDR3 sequence reads: CASSWGTSEQETQYF. CDR3 bases: TGTGCCAGCAGCTGGGGGACTAGTGAACAAGAGACCCAGTACTTC.

Of note for this clonotype: Because it lacks the conserved phenylalanine or tryptophan at the end, this CDR3 is likely a read error. CDR3 nucleotides: TGCGCCAACAGCCAAGATCTTGGGGGCTGGGGCACAGATACGCAGTATCTT. Amino acids: CANSQDLGGWGTDTQYL. This chain links TRBV4-3 with TRBJ2-3; D perhaps matches TRBD1 (6 bases). The CDR3 is 17 amino acids. The germline V gene has CDR1 LGHNA and CDR2 YSLEER.

A single count supports this clonotype. Its ends do not fully match the called genes, so a read error is possible. The chain couples TRBV6-2 or TRBV6-3 to TRBJ1-5; D is possibly TRBD1 (6 bases). CDR3 length: 17 amino acids. The germline V gene encodes CDR1 MNHEY and CDR2 SVGEGT. The CDR3 loop is CASSYSSYRDSNQPQHF. The CDR3 DNA reads as TGTGCCAGCAGTTACTCCTCTTACAGGGATAGCAATCAGCCCCAACATTTT.

As to this clonotype: The CDR3 does not close with the conserved phenylalanine or tryptophan, likely indicating a read error. V usage is TRBV12-3 or TRBV12-4 and J usage is TRBJ2-2; TRBD2 is a possible D gene (5 bases). Trimming shortened V by 0 bases and J by 5 bases, and 13 bases separated the two germline ends. There are 16 residues in the CDR3. The CDR3 sequence is CASSLAPEGVTGELFS. Here the CDR3 DNA reads TGTGCCAGCAGTTTAGCTCCAGAGGGTGTGACCGGGGAGCTGTTTTCT.

A note on this clonotype: This sequence may be a read error, since a much larger clone differs from it by one base. The conserved phenylalanine or tryptophan is not found at the CDR3 terminus, so this likely reflects a read error. The rearrangement links TRBV28 to TRBJ2-7; tentatively, D is TRBD2 (5 bases). The CDR3 contains 13 residues. Germline V gene sequence: CDR1 MDHEN, CDR2 SYDVKM. V dropped 5 bases and J dropped 6 bases, with 14 bases sitting between them. The CDR3 reads CASSRDVFGEQYL. As DNA, the CDR3 is TGTGCCAGCAGTCGGGATGTTTTTGGCGAGCAGTACCTC.

Ten or more counts support this clonotype. This chain connects TRBV28 to TRBJ1-3; D is unclear. CDR3 length: 15 residues. Trimming cost V 5 bases and J 0 bases, with 11 bases left between them. Looked up from germline, CDR1 is MDHEN and CDR2 is SYDVKM. The CDR3 loop reads CASSPYMSSGNTIYF. CDR3 nucleotides: TGTGCCAGCAGTCCCTACATGAGCTCTGGAAACACCATATATTTT.